The sequence of this T cell receptor (beta chain) was determined in a study of blood T cell repertoires in COVID-19. CDR3 size: 14 residues. The germline V and J ends were trimmed by 0 bases and 4 bases, with 11 bases remaining between them. The germline gives CDR1 SGHRS, CDR2 YFSETQ. Clones were sequenced by immunoSEQ multiplex PCR, and TCRdb holds only the in-frame ones, with some missing. The sample has approximately 24,000 clones; about 88% are singletons. This clone was seen only once. The TCR comes from a man in his 70s with COVID-19, enrolled during active disease. The sequencing sample was made of peripheral blood. The rearrangement links TRBV5-1 to TRBJ2-7; TRBD1 might be the D (5 bases). CDR3 in DNA: TGCGCCAGCAGCTTGGAAGGGGTTAGGTACGAGCAGTACTTC. Its translation: CASSLEGVRYEQYF.